This entry lists 29 T cell receptor beta chains sequenced from one sample in a study of post-analysis software for immune sequencing data. These TCRs are of unknown antigen specificity. TCR beta libraries were prepared from cDNA with unique molecular identifiers. TCRdb processed the PCR reads anew with MiXCR; each CDR3 protein has one entry. Counted here are hundreds of thousands of distinct CDR3 sequences, approximately 38% occurring once; the ten biggest clones make up roughly an eighth. Study observations and caveats: About 5 TRBV segments were significantly more frequent in patients than in controls. TRBV5-6, TRBV5-1 and TRBV20-1 were among these segments.

The sample comprised blood. The receptors come from a girl aged 10-17 years with multiple sclerosis.

The chain employs TRBV7-9 and TRBJ2-5; 8 nucleotides line up with TRBD1. CDR1 is SEHNR and CDR2 is FQNEAQ in the germline V gene (reference sequence). V gave up 5 bases and J gave up 5 bases; unmatched junction bases: 10. This CDR3 is 15 amino acids long. Written as DNA, the CDR3 is TGTGCCAGCAGCGCCCAGCAGGGGGCTGGGGAGACCCAGTACTTC. Its protein is CASSAQQGAGETQYF.

This rearrangement joins TRBV6-5 to TRBJ2-1; D possibly corresponds to TRBD2 (5 bases). Germline-derived CDR1 and CDR2 are MNHEY and SVGAGI. Trimming removed 2 bases at V and 2 bases at J, with 16 bases between. This CDR3 is 17 amino acids long. CDR3 bases: TGTGCCAGCAGTTACGTCGGTGGAATCGGGGCCTACAATGAGCAGTTCTTC. Translating it yields CASSYVGGIGAYNEQFF.

Comment on this clonotype: A much larger clone is a single base away; this may be a read error. This sequence joins TRBV7-2 and TRBJ2-5; 9 nucleotides line up with TRBD2. Trimming removed 4 bases from V and 1 base from J; junction bases left unmatched: 10. Germline loops: CDR1 SGHTA, CDR2 FQGNSA. CDR3 size: 17 residues. CDR3 bases: TGTGCCAGCAGCTCGTTGCGGGGGGGAACGGCCCAAGAGACCCAGTACTTC. It is translated as CASSSLRGGTAQETQYF. Using reference TRBV7-2 and TRBJ2-5 for the parts outside the CDR3, the full variable domain is GAGVSQSPSNKVTEKGKDVELRCDPISGHTALYWYRQSLGQGLEFLIYFQGNSAPDKSGLPSDRFSAERTGGSVSTLTIQRTQQEDSAVYLCASSSLRGGTAQETQYFGPGTRLLVL.

This chain links TRBV7-2 with TRBJ1-2; TRBD1 matches 7 bases. The germline CDR1 and CDR2 sequences are SGHTA and FQGNSA. The CDR3 extends over 15 amino acids. J was trimmed by 3 bases and V by 2 bases; bases with no gene match: 6. The CDR3 here is CASSLRQGLDYGYTF. CDR3 nucleotides: TGTGCCAGCAGCTTACGACAGGGCCTTGACTATGGCTACACCTTC. The full variable domain, its missing parts supplied by reference TRBV7-2 and TRBJ1-2, is GAGVSQSPSNKVTEKGKDVELRCDPISGHTALYWYRQSLGQGLEFLIYFQGNSAPDKSGLPSDRFSAERTGGSVSTLTIQRTQQEDSAVYLCASSLRQGLDYGYTFGSGTRLTVV.

The sample holds a few counts of this clonotype. J is TRBJ2-1 and V is TRBV19; 9 nucleotides agree with TRBD1. CDR1 and CDR2 (germline): LNHDA, SQIVND (reference sequence). This CDR3 spans 15 amino acids. Trimming took 5 bases from V and 4 from J; bases not matched to a gene: 6. CDR3 region: CASSPRTGVYNEQFF. The DNA for the CDR3 is TGTGCCAGTAGTCCCCGGACAGGGGTGTACAATGAGCAGTTCTTC.

The chain combines TRBV29-1 with TRBJ2-5; unclear D gene. The germline V gene encodes CDR1 SQVTM and CDR2 ANQGSEA. This CDR3 spans 12 amino acids. DNA for the CDR3: TGCAGTGCCAGACGGAACCAAGAGACCCAGTACTTC. Residues: CSARRNQETQYF.

The chain employs TRBV20-1 and TRBJ2-5; TRBD2 agrees at 8 bases. V shed 2 bases and J 2 bases; nucleotides not matched to a gene: 10. The CDR3 consists of 16 residues. Looked up from germline, CDR1 is DFQATT and CDR2 is SNEGSKA (reference sequence). The CDR3 loop reads CSARLAGTSIQETQYF. As DNA, the CDR3 is TGCAGTGCTAGACTAGCCGGGACTAGTATACAAGAGACCCAGTACTTC.

This clonotype was seen only a few times. The rearrangement links TRBV18 to TRBJ1-4, with D possibly being TRBD1 (6 bases). Trimming stripped 9 bases from V and 4 bases from J, with 12 bases between. The V gene's germline CDR1 is KGHSH and CDR2 LQKENI. The CDR3 runs to 13 residues. The DNA for the CDR3 is TGTGCCAGTTGTACAGGGAATAATGAAAAACTGTTTTTT. This codes for CASCTGNNEKLFF.

This clonotype appeared a few times. J is TRBJ2-7 and V is TRBV29-1, with TRBD1 identical over 8 bases. Germline CDR1 SQVTM, CDR2 ANQGSEA. This CDR3 comprises 16 residues. Losses at the gene ends were 7 bases for V and 2 bases for J; bases not matched to a gene: 16. Here the CDR3 DNA reads TGCAGCGCCATAACTTCCCGACAGGGGTTAACCTACGAGCAGTACTTC. Its protein is CSAITSRQGLTYEQYF.

The chain has TRBV4-1 and TRBJ2-5, with 11 nucleotides matching TRBD1. Near its end, the DNA agrees better with TRBJ2-7, so the J call may be wrong. This CDR3 spans 15 amino acids. Germline V gene sequence: CDR1 MGHRA, CDR2 YSYEKL. The CDR3 DNA is TGCGCCAGCAGCTCGCGGACAGGGGGCATGTACGAGCAGTACTTC. Translating it yields CASSSRTGGMYEQYF.

This clonotype has only a few counts. The rearrangement links TRBV7-3 to TRBJ2-5; 12 nucleotides agree with TRBD2. The V gene's germline CDR1 is SGHTA and CDR2 FQGTGA. The CDR3 runs to 15 residues. Trimming took 5 bases from V and 4 from J; bases not matched to a gene: 5. The CDR3 loop reads CASSMTSGGGETQYF. As DNA, the CDR3 is TGTGCCAGCAGCATGACTAGCGGGGGAGGAGAGACCCAGTACTTC.

The V gene is TRBV12-3 or TRBV12-4, the J gene TRBJ2-3, with 9 positions matching TRBD1. The CDR3 is 16 amino acids. The junction had 12 bases not matched to a gene; V was cut back by 4 bases and J by 7 bases. DNA for the CDR3: TGTGCCAGCAGTTCCTGGACGGGACAGGGTGAAAATACGCAGTATTTT. Translated: CASSSWTGQGENTQYF.

The gene calls are TRBV5-1 and TRBJ2-6; D perhaps matches TRBD1 (5 bases). The CDR3 runs to 15 residues. The germline gives CDR1 SGHRS, CDR2 YFSETQ. Trimming stripped 7 bases from V and 2 bases from J, with 13 bases between. The CDR3, as DNA: TGCGCCAGCTTCGACAGACCACCTGGGGCCAACGTCCTGACTTTC. This codes for CASFDRPPGANVLTF.

This sequence joins TRBV12-3 or TRBV12-4 and TRBJ2-3; 7 bases are a match to TRBD1. The CDR3 runs to 13 residues. The V and J ends lost 3 bases and 13 bases, in that order; junction bases with no gene match: 10. CDR3 residues: CASSFGPQGDKYF. The CDR3 DNA sequence: TGTGCCAGCAGTTTTGGCCCCCAGGGGGATAAGTATTTT.

The rearrangement links TRBV12-3 or TRBV12-4 to TRBJ1-2; 8 bases align to TRBD1. The CDR3 runs 13 residues. Trimming cost V 6 bases and J 6 bases; bases outside gene matches: 6. The CDR3 DNA reads as TGTGCCAGCAGATCGGACAGGGAAAATGGCTACACCTTC. This encodes CASRSDRENGYTF.

The V and J genes are TRBV12-3 or TRBV12-4 and TRBJ2-4; the D is unclear. V was cut by 5 bases and J by 7 bases, with 6 bases left in between. CDR3 size: 11 residues. Here the CDR3 reads CASSPQNIQYF. The CDR3 DNA reads TGTGCCAGCAGTCCACAGAACATTCAGTACTTC.

This clonotype came up a few times. The genes are TRBV7-9 and TRBJ2-7; a possible D gene is TRBD1 (6 bases). The CDR3 has 12 residues. Germline V gene sequence: CDR1 SEHNR, CDR2 FQNEAQ (reference sequence). The ends were cut back, 4 bases at V and 5 bases at J, with 9 bases in the middle. CDR3 region: CASSSYRDEQYF. In DNA, the CDR3 is TGTGCCAGCAGCTCATACAGGGACGAGCAGTACTTC.

This clonotype turned up a few times. The V and J genes are TRBV12-3 or TRBV12-4 and TRBJ2-5, with D possibly TRBD1 on 6 matching bases. Trimming cost V 4 bases and J 6 bases, with 18 bases left between them. The CDR3 is 15 residues long. DNA of the CDR3: TGTGCCAGCAGTTCCAACACCGGGACAATACAGACCCAGTACTTC. It encodes CASSSNTGTIQTQYF.

As regards this clonotype: Mismatch with germline at one junction end may stem from a read error. The CDR3 loop reads CANSLDGRDKGFNEQFF. The CDR3 DNA reads as TGCGCCAACAGCTTGGATGGCCGGGACAAGGGGTTCAATGAGCAGTTCTTC. The J gene is TRBJ2-1, the V gene TRBV5-1, with a tentative D call TRBD1 (6 bases). Germline values: CDR1 SGHRS, CDR2 YFSETQ. There are 17 residues in the CDR3.

The V and J genes are TRBV2 and TRBJ1-5; maybe TRBD1 (5 bases). Germline CDR1 and CDR2: SNHLY and FYNNEI. Trimming stripped 2 bases from V and 2 bases from J, with 10 bases between. This CDR3 is 15 amino acids long. CDR3 sequence reads: CASSEQGLGNQPQHF. CDR3 bases: TGTGCCAGCAGTGAACAGGGCTTGGGCAATCAGCCCCAGCATTTT.

The chain recombines TRBV14 with TRBJ2-3, with D maybe TRBD2 (6 bases). From germline, CDR1 is SGHDN and CDR2 FVKESK. V gave up 0 bases and J gave up 0 bases, with 13 bases separating them. The CDR3 covers 17 residues. CDR3 DNA: TGTGCCAGCAGCCAAGATTTTATTAGCGGCAGCACAGATACGCAGTATTTT. Residues: CASSQDFISGSTDTQYF. Full variable domain (remainder filled in from reference TRBV14 and TRBJ2-3): EAGVTQFPSHSVIEKGQTVTLRCDPISGHDNLYWYRRVMGKEIKFLLHFVKESKQDESGMPNNRFLAERTGGTYSTLKVQPAELEDSGVYFCASSQDFISGSTDTQYFGPGTRLTVL.

The rearrangement links TRBV28 to TRBJ2-2; a possible D gene is TRBD1 (5 bases). The CDR3 length is 13 residues. The V end was cut by 3 bases, the J end by 5 bases, with 7 bases between. Germline V gene lookup returns CDR1 MDHEN and CDR2 SYDVKM. The DNA of the CDR3 is TGTGCCAGCAGTTTGAGACAGACCGGGGAGCTGTTTTTT. Translating gives CASSLRQTGELFF.

The chain recombines TRBV5-1 with TRBJ1-5; 8 positions agree with TRBD1. With 0 bases clipped from V and 3 bases from J, the junction kept 5 bases outside the gene matches. The CDR3 runs 16 residues. From germline, CDR1 is SGHRS and CDR2 YFSETQ. CDR3 sequence: CASSLGTGTFNQPQHF. CDR3 in DNA: TGCGCCAGCAGCTTGGGGACAGGGACTTTCAATCAGCCCCAGCATTTT.

This rearrangement joins TRBV5-5 to TRBJ1-1; D remains unclear. Germline V gene lookup returns CDR1 SGHKS and CDR2 YYEKEE (reference sequence). This CDR3 has 14 amino acids. The ends were cut back, 4 bases at V and 1 base at J, with 11 bases in the middle. For the CDR3, the DNA is TGTGCCAGCAGCCATGCCACGGGGAACACTGAAGCTTTCTTT. Amino acids: CASSHATGNTEAFF.

The chain employs TRBV12-3 or TRBV12-4 and TRBJ2-1, with 11 bases aligning to TRBD2. After removal of 1 base from V and 2 bases from J, the junction contained 4 bases not matched to a gene. This CDR3 has 17 residues. For the CDR3, the DNA is TGTGCCAGCAGTTTAGAGCCTAGCGGGGGGACCTACAATGAGCAGTTCTTC. Its protein product is CASSLEPSGGTYNEQFF.

Only a few counts were recorded for this clonotype. This chain connects TRBV7-9 to TRBJ2-4; D gene unclear. The DNA end favors TRBJ2-7, so the J call may be wrong. From germline, CDR1 is SEHNR and CDR2 FQNEAQ (reference sequence). This CDR3 has 13 amino acids. The CDR3 DNA reads as TGTGCCAGCAGCTTAGTTCCTGGCTACGAGCAGTACTTC. Translated, it gives CASSLVPGYEQYF.

The rearrangement links TRBV12-3 or TRBV12-4 to TRBJ2-1; 8 bases fit TRBD1. The CDR3 totals 15 residues. J was trimmed by 10 bases and V by 5 bases; bases with no gene match: 13. CDR3 sequence reads: CASSPRGRGLGEQFF. The DNA for the CDR3 is TGTGCCAGCAGTCCGAGGGGCAGGGGGCTTGGGGAGCAGTTCTTC.

This clonotype was detected a few times. Here the CDR3 reads CASSSGLGNQPQHF. Here the CDR3 DNA reads TGTGCCAGCAGTTCCGGATTGGGCAATCAGCCCCAGCATTTT. The chain is built from TRBV7-9 and TRBJ1-5; no clear D. The CDR3 spans 14 residues. V was pared by 6 bases and J by 2 bases, with 11 bases between. CDR1 is SEHNR, CDR2 FQNEAQ, per germline (reference sequence).

This clonotype has more than one count but fewer than ten. This sequence joins TRBV24-1 and TRBJ1-1, with D perhaps TRBD1 (5 bases). Germline loops: CDR1 KGHDR, CDR2 SFDVKD. The CDR3 is 15 amino acids. V lost 3 bases and J 5 bases, leaving 15 bases between the germline ends. CDR3 nucleotides: TGTGCCACCAGTGATCCCCGGGACGGTAAAACTGAAGCTTTCTTT. Translated, it gives CATSDPRDGKTEAFF.